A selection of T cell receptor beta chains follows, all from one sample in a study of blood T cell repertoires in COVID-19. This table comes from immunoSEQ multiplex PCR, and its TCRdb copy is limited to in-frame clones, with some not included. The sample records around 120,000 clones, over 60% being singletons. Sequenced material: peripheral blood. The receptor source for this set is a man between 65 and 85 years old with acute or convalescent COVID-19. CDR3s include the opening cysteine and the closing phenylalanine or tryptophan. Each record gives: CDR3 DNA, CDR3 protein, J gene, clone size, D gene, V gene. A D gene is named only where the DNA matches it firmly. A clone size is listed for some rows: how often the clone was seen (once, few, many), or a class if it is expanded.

CDR3 DNA: TGTGCCAGCAGCCAAGATGTCGATGAGCAGTTCTTC
CDR3 protein: CASSQDVDEQFF
J gene: TRBJ2-1
clone size: once
D gene: NA
V gene: TRBV3-1/TRBV3-2

CDR3 DNA: TGTGCCAGCAGTTACGACCCCACGGGGAACATTCAGTACTTC
CDR3 protein: CASSYDPTGNIQYF
J gene: TRBJ2-4
clone size: NA
D gene: NA
V gene: TRBV6-5

CDR3 DNA: TGTGCCACCAGTGACTGGCGGGGGAAGCAGTACTTC
CDR3 protein: CATSDWRGKQYF
J gene: TRBJ2-7
clone size: NA
D gene: TRBD2
V gene: TRBV24-1

CDR3 DNA: TGTGCCAGCAGTCCTTCGACTGTACAGCCCCAGCATTTT
CDR3 protein: CASSPSTVQPQHF
J gene: TRBJ1-5
clone size: NA
D gene: NA
V gene: TRBV28

CDR3 DNA: TGCGCCAGCAGCTTGAGACAAGCCCAAGAGACCCAGTACTTC
CDR3 protein: CASSLRQAQETQYF
J gene: TRBJ2-5
clone size: NA
D gene: NA
V gene: TRBV5-1

CDR3 DNA: TGTGCCAGCAGCCCCTTCGGCGGACTAGCGGGGGAGACCCAGTACTTC
CDR3 protein: CASSPFGGLAGETQYF
J gene: TRBJ2-5
clone size: NA
D gene: TRBD2
V gene: TRBV11-2

CDR3 DNA: TGTGCCAGCAGCCCGGGACAGGGGGTAAACGGAAACACCATATATTTT
CDR3 protein: CASSPGQGVNGNTIYF
J gene: TRBJ1-3
clone size: NA
D gene: TRBD1
V gene: TRBV7-9

CDR3 DNA: TGTGCCAGTAGTCCCTATATTGGTATCGGGGAGCTGTTTTTT
CDR3 protein: CASSPYIGIGELFF
J gene: TRBJ2-2
clone size: NA
D gene: NA
V gene: TRBV19

CDR3 DNA: TGTGCCAGCAGCTTGGGGTCGGGAACCAAAAACATTCAGTACTTC
CDR3 protein: CASSLGSGTKNIQYF
J gene: TRBJ2-4
clone size: NA
D gene: NA
V gene: TRBV5-4

CDR3 DNA: TGTGCCAGCAGTTTATCGGGACAGCTCAACACCGGGGAGCTGTTTTTT
CDR3 protein: CASSLSGQLNTGELFF
J gene: TRBJ2-2
clone size: NA
D gene: TRBD1
V gene: TRBV27

CDR3 DNA: TGTGCCAGCAGCTTAGATATGGGTGGGAGGGCGAACACCGGGGAGCTGTTTTTT
CDR3 protein: CASSLDMGGRANTGELFF
J gene: TRBJ2-2
clone size: NA
D gene: TRBD2
V gene: TRBV11-3

CDR3 DNA: TGTGCCAGCAGCCCAACTTTAGACAGGGGAGGTAGAGCTTTCTTT
CDR3 protein: CASSPTLDRGGRAFF
J gene: TRBJ1-1
clone size: NA
D gene: TRBD1
V gene: TRBV27

CDR3 DNA: TGTGCCAGTAGTCCTTTCCCTTTGACCGGGAGTAATGAGCAGTTCTTC
CDR3 protein: CASSPFPLTGSNEQFF
J gene: TRBJ2-1
clone size: NA
D gene: NA
V gene: TRBV19

CDR3 DNA: TGTGCCAGCTCACCAATATCGGGGGGGTCCCACTATGGCTACACCTTC
CDR3 protein: CASSPISGGSHYGYTF
J gene: TRBJ1-2
clone size: once
D gene: NA
V gene: TRBV18

CDR3 DNA: TGTGCCAGCAGTTACTCGAAGACAGGGGGCGCCTACGAGCAGTACTTC
CDR3 protein: CASSYSKTGGAYEQYF
J gene: TRBJ2-7
clone size: few
D gene: TRBD1
V gene: TRBV6-2/TRBV6-3

CDR3 DNA: TGCGCCAGCAGCGAGGACAGTTGGGCCACCATATATTTT
CDR3 protein: CASSEDSWATIYF
J gene: TRBJ1-3
clone size: NA
D gene: NA
V gene: TRBV5-1

CDR3 DNA: TGTGCCAGCAGTTTCCCCGGGTTTGGAAACACCATATATTTT
CDR3 protein: CASSFPGFGNTIYF
J gene: TRBJ1-3
clone size: NA
D gene: NA
V gene: TRBV28

CDR3 DNA: TGCGCCAGCAGCTCGGGAACTATGAACACTGAAGCTTTCTTT
CDR3 protein: CASSSGTMNTEAFF
J gene: TRBJ1-1
clone size: few
D gene: NA
V gene: TRBV5-1

CDR3 DNA: TGTGCCAGCAGCATACAGGGTCGAAGCACTGAAGCTTTCTTT
CDR3 protein: CASSIQGRSTEAFF
J gene: TRBJ1-1
clone size: once
D gene: NA
V gene: TRBV6-5

CDR3 DNA: TGTGCCAGCTCACCACGTTTGAGGGCTGGCAACGAGCAGTACTTC
CDR3 protein: CASSPRLRAGNEQYF
J gene: TRBJ2-7
clone size: NA
D gene: NA
V gene: TRBV18

CDR3 DNA: TGTGCCAGCAGCTTAGTGTCTACAACTAATGAAAAACTGTTTTTT
CDR3 protein: CASSLVSTTNEKLFF
J gene: TRBJ1-4
clone size: NA
D gene: NA
V gene: TRBV7-2

CDR3 DNA: TGTGCCAGCAGCCAAGTTATGACAGAAGAAAAACTGTTTTTT
CDR3 protein: CASSQVMTEEKLFF
J gene: TRBJ1-4
clone size: NA
D gene: NA
V gene: TRBV4-2

CDR3 DNA: TGCGCCAGCAGCCGGGGAACCTTCGCCCGCGAGCAGTACTTC
CDR3 protein: CASSRGTFAREQYF
J gene: TRBJ2-7
clone size: once
D gene: NA
V gene: TRBV5-1

CDR3 DNA: TGCAGTGCTAGTGATTTCGGGACAGTCCAAGAGACCCAGTACTTC
CDR3 protein: CSASDFGTVQETQYF
J gene: TRBJ2-5
clone size: NA
D gene: TRBD1
V gene: TRBV20-1

CDR3 DNA: TGTGCCAGCAGCTTAGCGCGTAGCGGGGGGGTAACCGGGGAGCTGTTTTTT
CDR3 protein: CASSLARSGGVTGELFF
J gene: TRBJ2-2
clone size: NA
D gene: TRBD2
V gene: TRBV7-2

CDR3 DNA: TGTGCCAGCAGCGTAGGATCAAGGGCTAGCGGAGAGACCCAGTACTTC
CDR3 protein: CASSVGSRASGETQYF
J gene: TRBJ2-5
clone size: NA
D gene: TRBD2
V gene: TRBV9

CDR3 DNA: TGTGCCAGTAGTCCGAGGAGCTCCTACAATGAGCAGTTCTTC
CDR3 protein: CASSPRSSYNEQFF
J gene: TRBJ2-1
clone size: few
D gene: NA
V gene: TRBV19

CDR3 DNA: TGTGCCAGCTCGACACCGGACAGGGAATCCGAGCAGTACTTC
CDR3 protein: CASSTPDRESEQYF
J gene: TRBJ2-7
clone size: NA
D gene: TRBD1
V gene: TRBV4-2

CDR3 DNA: TGTGCCAGCAGTACGAGGGCCGCGGCCTACGAGCAGTACTTC
CDR3 protein: CASSTRAAAYEQYF
J gene: TRBJ2-7
clone size: NA
D gene: NA
V gene: TRBV6-2/TRBV6-3

CDR3 DNA: TGTGCCAGCAGCTTCGCGGGTAGCTCCTACGAGCAGTACTTC
CDR3 protein: CASSFAGSSYEQYF
J gene: TRBJ2-7
clone size: NA
D gene: NA
V gene: TRBV5-5

CDR3 DNA: TGCGCCAGCAGCTTGGCCCGGGACAGGGTCGCTGAAGCTTTCTTT
CDR3 protein: CASSLARDRVAEAFF
J gene: TRBJ1-1
clone size: NA
D gene: TRBD1
V gene: TRBV5-1

CDR3 DNA: TGCGCCAGCAGTGAATGGAGGGAGACTGAAGCTTTCTTT
CDR3 protein: CASSEWRETEAFF
J gene: TRBJ1-1
clone size: NA
D gene: NA
V gene: TRBV10-2

CDR3 DNA: TGTGCCAGCAGTGAGTCTTTGGCAGGGGGCGCAGATACGCAGTATTTT
CDR3 protein: CASSESLAGGADTQYF
J gene: TRBJ2-3
clone size: NA
D gene: TRBD1
V gene: TRBV6-4

CDR3 DNA: TGTGCCAGCAGCTTTTCCCTAGCGGAGTACAATGAGCAGTTCTTC
CDR3 protein: CASSFSLAEYNEQFF
J gene: TRBJ2-1
clone size: NA
D gene: TRBD2
V gene: TRBV5-6

CDR3 DNA: TGTGCCAGCAGCGTAGGCGGGGGGGAAAAACTGTTTTTT
CDR3 protein: CASSVGGGEKLFF
J gene: TRBJ1-4
clone size: NA
D gene: NA
V gene: TRBV9

CDR3 DNA: TGTGCCAGCAGCTTCGCGGCAACCTCTGGAAACACCATATATTTT
CDR3 protein: CASSFAATSGNTIYF
J gene: TRBJ1-3
clone size: once
D gene: NA
V gene: TRBV7-2

CDR3 DNA: TGTGCCAGCAGTACCTCCTTGGGACAGCGCATCGCCTTC
CDR3 protein: CASSTSLGQRIAF
J gene: TRBJ1-2
clone size: few
D gene: TRBD1
V gene: TRBV27

CDR3 DNA: TGCGCCAGCAGCTGGACAGGGGAGACTGAAGCTTTCTTT
CDR3 protein: CASSWTGETEAFF
J gene: TRBJ1-1
clone size: NA
D gene: TRBD1
V gene: TRBV5-1

CDR3 DNA: TGTGCCATCAGTGAGGGACAGGAAAACTATGGCTACACCTTC
CDR3 protein: CAISEGQENYGYTF
J gene: TRBJ1-2
clone size: NA
D gene: TRBD1
V gene: TRBV10-3

CDR3 DNA: TGTGCCAGCATCGGGGGTGCCTATGGCTACACCTTC
CDR3 protein: CASIGGAYGYTF
J gene: TRBJ1-2
clone size: NA
D gene: NA
V gene: TRBV6-6

CDR3 DNA: TGTGCCAGCAGCTTAGTACTAGCGGGAGGCTACAATGAGCAGTTCTTC
CDR3 protein: CASSLVLAGGYNEQFF
J gene: TRBJ2-1
clone size: NA
D gene: TRBD2
V gene: TRBV7-2

CDR3 DNA: TGTGCCACCAGTGATCCCCTGGGGCGCTCCTACAATGAGCAGTTCTTC
CDR3 protein: CATSDPLGRSYNEQFF
J gene: TRBJ2-1
clone size: NA
D gene: NA
V gene: TRBV24-1

CDR3 DNA: TGCGCCAGCAGCTTAACCACAGGGGGCGTCCAGCCCCAGCATTTT
CDR3 protein: CASSLTTGGVQPQHF
J gene: TRBJ1-5
clone size: NA
D gene: TRBD1
V gene: TRBV5-1

CDR3 DNA: TGCAGTGCTAGTCAGGGGAATCAGCCCCAGCATTTT
CDR3 protein: CSASQGNQPQHF
J gene: TRBJ1-5
clone size: NA
D gene: NA
V gene: TRBV20-1

CDR3 DNA: TGCGCCAGCAGCTACGCAGGGGCCGACAATTCACCCCTCCACTTT
CDR3 protein: CASSYAGADNSPLHF
J gene: TRBJ1-6
clone size: NA
D gene: NA
V gene: TRBV5-1

CDR3 DNA: TGTGCCAGCAGTCTTGTTAGCACAGATACGCAGTATTTT
CDR3 protein: CASSLVSTDTQYF
J gene: TRBJ2-3
clone size: NA
D gene: NA
V gene: TRBV28

CDR3 DNA: TGTGCCAGTCGTCGTTCGGGACAGGGAGGGGAGACCCAGTACTTC
CDR3 protein: CASRRSGQGGETQYF
J gene: TRBJ2-5
clone size: NA
D gene: TRBD1
V gene: TRBV6-5

CDR3 DNA: TGTGCCAGCAGTTACTCGACAACGTACCAAGAGACCCAGTACTTC
CDR3 protein: CASSYSTTYQETQYF
J gene: TRBJ2-5
clone size: NA
D gene: NA
V gene: TRBV6-5

CDR3 DNA: TGTGCCAGCGGCCCTCTGGCAGACTACGAGCAGTACTTC
CDR3 protein: CASGPLADYEQYF
J gene: TRBJ2-7
clone size: NA
D gene: NA
V gene: TRBV5-5

CDR3 DNA: TGTGCCAGCAGCCAAAGCGGGGGTGGCCAATGGGAGACCCAGTACTTC
CDR3 protein: CASSQSGGGQWETQYF
J gene: TRBJ2-5
clone size: NA
D gene: TRBD2
V gene: TRBV7-3

CDR3 DNA: TGTGCCAGTAGTATAGGAGCAAGCACAGATACGCAGTATTTT
CDR3 protein: CASSIGASTDTQYF
J gene: TRBJ2-3
clone size: NA
D gene: NA
V gene: TRBV19

CDR3 DNA: TGTGCCAGCAGCACTGGACAGGGCGGAGATACGCAGTATTTT
CDR3 protein: CASSTGQGGDTQYF
J gene: TRBJ2-3
clone size: few
D gene: TRBD1
V gene: TRBV5-4

CDR3 DNA: TGCGCCAGCAGCTTGTGGTCAGACAGGGACACTGAAGCTTTCTTT
CDR3 protein: CASSLWSDRDTEAFF
J gene: TRBJ1-1
clone size: NA
D gene: TRBD1
V gene: TRBV5-1

CDR3 DNA: TGTGCCTTCCCGCAGGGGGCGGGCACTGAAGCTTTCTTT
CDR3 protein: CAFPQGAGTEAFF
J gene: TRBJ1-1
clone size: NA
D gene: TRBD1
V gene: TRBV25-1

CDR3 DNA: TGTGCCAGCAGCCTCCAGGGAAGCAATGAGCAGTTCTTC
CDR3 protein: CASSLQGSNEQFF
J gene: TRBJ2-1
clone size: NA
D gene: NA
V gene: TRBV3-1/TRBV3-2

CDR3 DNA: TGTGCCAGCAGTGTTCTAGCGGGGTACAATGAGCAGTTCTTC
CDR3 protein: CASSVLAGYNEQFF
J gene: TRBJ2-1
clone size: NA
D gene: TRBD2
V gene: TRBV27

CDR3 DNA: TGTGCCAGTAAGGCAGGCGTCGAATCCTTATGGGAGACCCAGTACTTC
CDR3 protein: CASKAGVESLWETQYF
J gene: TRBJ2-5
clone size: once
D gene: NA
V gene: TRBV19

CDR3 DNA: TGTGCCAGCAGCCAGGGACAGAACTATGGCTACACCTTC
CDR3 protein: CASSQGQNYGYTF
J gene: TRBJ1-2
clone size: NA
D gene: TRBD1
V gene: TRBV5-5

CDR3 DNA: TGTGCCAGCAGCGGGGAGATGGGGATATGGGAGCAGTACTTC
CDR3 protein: CASSGEMGIWEQYF
J gene: TRBJ2-7
clone size: NA
D gene: NA
V gene: TRBV2